A single sample is the source of the 27 T cell receptor beta chains below, sequenced in a study of tumor-infiltrating lymphocytes in primary liver carcinoma. Making TCR beta cDNA involved 400 to 600 ng total RNA and a constant-region primer. Slightly modified ARM-PCR, run as three nested multiplex PCR rounds, produced the TCR beta libraries. Amplification in the first two PCR rounds was performed using TRBV1-TRBV30 forward primers and a C-beta reverse primer for 10 cycles each. Each CDR3 protein is one row after TCRdb ran MiXCR on the multiplex PCR reads. Altogether approximately 190,000 distinct CDR3 sequences are present, roughly 80% being singletons, with the ten largest covering roughly 18%. Each 20-30 mg portion of unsorted bulk tissue served as the source for co-extraction of RNA and DNA. The sample was tumor tissue from primary liver carcinoma. These receptors were collected from a man between 40 and 49 years old with primary liver carcinoma and hepatitis B virus infection.

The J gene is TRBJ2-4, the V gene TRBV11-1, with D possibly TRBD2 on 5 matching bases. The CDR3 length is 17 residues. Deletions cut 9 bases from V and 2 bases from J, with 23 bases between. Looked up from germline, CDR1 is SGHAT and CDR2 is FQDESV (reference sequence). CDR3 nucleotides: TGTGCCAGTAGCCTTCCCGGGAATAGCTGGACCAAAAACATTCAGTACTTC. Residues: CASSLPGNSWTKNIQYF.

Of note for this clonotype: A read error is possible here, since a much larger clone lies one base away. This chain connects TRBV28 to TRBJ2-7; 8 nucleotides align to TRBD1. The CDR3 consists of 15 residues. CDR1 is MDHEN and CDR2 is SYDVKM in the germline V gene. The CDR3: CGSSAPGTGYYEQYF. The CDR3 DNA reads as TGTGGCAGCAGCGCCCCCGGGACAGGTTACTACGAGCAGTACTTC.

For this clonotype: A junction end diverges from the germline sequence, so it may reflect a read error. The V and J genes are TRBV4-1 and TRBJ2-1; 7 nucleotides agree with TRBD2. The CDR3 covers 17 residues. CDR1 and CDR2 (germline): MGHRA, YSYEKL. This CDR3 reads CTSSSRAGVISYNEQFF. CDR3 DNA: TGTACCAGCAGCTCGAGGGCGGGAGTGATTTCCTACAATGAGCAGTTCTTC.

V and J are TRBV5-4 and TRBJ2-1, with 7 bases lining up with TRBD2. CDR1 and CDR2 from the germline V gene are SGHNT and YYREEE (reference sequence). The CDR3 extends over 16 amino acids. The V gene end was trimmed by 7 bases and the J gene end by 4 bases; junction bases not matched to a gene: 14. The CDR3 DNA follows: TGTGCCAGCGCCTTGGCGAGCGGGACGGGTTACAATGAGCAGTTCTTC. Its protein is CASALASGTGYNEQFF.

Remarks on this clonotype: At one end the junction does not follow the germline gene, possibly because of a read error. This chain connects TRBV6-1 to TRBJ2-2, with TRBD1 as a possible D gene (6 bases). The CDR3 is made up of 15 amino acids. CDR1 MNHNS and CDR2 SASEGT come from the germline V gene. The CDR3 coding sequence is TGTGCCACAGTGTGGGACACTAAGAACACCGGGGAGCTGCTTTTT. The encoded protein is CATVWDTKNTGELLF.

Comment on this clonotype: The conserved final phenylalanine or tryptophan is absent from the CDR3, which likely points to a read error. V and J are TRBV11-1 and TRBJ2-6; D is perhaps TRBD1 (5 bases). The CDR3 has 15 residues. Germline CDR1 SGHAT, CDR2 FQDESV (reference sequence). CDR3 bases: TGTGCCTGCAGCTTGGGTCGAGCTGGGGCCAACTCCCTGACTCTC. This gives the protein CACSLGRAGANSLTL.

As concerns this clonotype: At one of its ends the junction is not consistent with the germline gene, which may arise from a read error. The chain is built from TRBV6-1 and TRBJ2-5; 13 bases align to TRBD2. Per the germline V gene, CDR1 is MNHNS and CDR2 is SASEGT. The CDR3 extends over 15 amino acids. The CDR3 nucleotides read TGTGACAGCATGCATGGACTAGCGGGAGAAGAGACCCATTACTTC. It is translated as CDSMHGLAGEETHYF.

This clonotype was observed at least ten times. The chain uses TRBV5-5 and TRBJ2-7, with TRBD1 matching over 8 bases. CDR1 and CDR2 from the germline V gene are SGHKS and YYEKEE (reference sequence). The CDR3 runs 16 residues. J gave up 3 bases and V 0 bases, and 8 bases lay outside the gene matches. The CDR3 DNA is TGTGCCAGCAGCTTGGCCTGGCCAGGGGGCAACTACGAGCAGTACTTC. This translates into CASSLAWPGGNYEQYF.

This clonotype was recorded at least ten times. This chain connects TRBV5-1 to TRBJ1-2, with 10 bases lining up with TRBD1. The CDR3 is 16 amino acids. Germline CDR1 and CDR2: SGHRS and YFSETQ. With 3 bases clipped from V and 5 bases from J, the junction kept 10 bases outside the gene matches. This CDR3 is CASSSGDRGRGYGYTF. The CDR3 DNA reads as TGCGCCAGCAGCTCCGGAGACAGGGGGCGAGGGTATGGCTACACCTTC.

For this clonotype: One junction end disagrees with the germline gene, perhaps due to a read error. The gene calls are TRBV5-1 and TRBJ2-3, with TRBD2 matching 9 bases. The CDR3 spans 14 residues. Germline CDR1 is SGHRS and CDR2 is YFSETQ. CDR3 amino acids: CASTAGLAGDTHYF. The CDR3 DNA follows: TGCGCCAGCACCGCGGGGTTAGCGGGAGATACGCATTATTTT. The whole variable domain, filled in from reference TRBV5-1 and TRBJ2-3, reads KAGVTQTPRYLIKTRGQQVTLSCSPISGHRSVSWYQQTPGQGLQFLFEYFSETQRNKGNFPGRFSGRQFSNSRSEMNVSTLELGDSALYLCASTAGLAGDTHYFGPGTRLTVL.

In this sample, this clonotype turned up once. A junction end diverges from the germline sequence, so it may reflect a read error. V is TRBV4-2 and J is TRBJ2-1, with D possibly being TRBD2 (6 bases). The CDR3 sequence is 16 residues long. Germline CDR1 and CDR2: LGHNA and YNFKEQ. The CDR3 DNA follows: TGTGCCAGTAGCCACGCCGGGGGAGAGGGGAACAATGAGCAATTCTTC. Its protein is CASSHAGGEGNNEQFF.

This clonotype came up once. This rearrangement joins TRBV29-1 to TRBJ2-5; TRBD2 is a possible D gene (5 bases). This CDR3 has 15 amino acids. The V gene lost 5 bases and the J gene lost 5 bases, with 21 bases spanning the gap. Germline CDR1 and CDR2: SQVTM and ANQGSEA. The CDR3 region is CSVRNSESWAETQYF. CDR3 coding DNA: TGCAGCGTTCGGAATAGCGAGAGTTGGGCGGAGACCCAGTACTTC.

This clonotype was seen a handful of times. An end of the junction does not agree with germline; a read error may underlie this. The chain joins TRBV29-1 to TRBJ2-7; D not certain. Germline V gene data show CDR1 as SQVTM and CDR2 as ANQGSEA. This CDR3 spans 16 amino acids. CDR3 region: CSAMTSGNDTPYEHYF. CDR3 nucleotide sequence: TGCAGCGCCATGACATCTGGGAACGACACTCCCTACGAGCACTACTTC.

About this clonotype: Its ends do not fully match the called genes, so a read error is possible. This chain links TRBV11-1 with TRBJ2-2; TRBD2 is a possible D gene (5 bases). Looked up from germline, CDR1 is SGHAT and CDR2 is FQDESV (reference sequence). The CDR3 is 14 residues long. The CDR3 here is CASSLWASTGELLF. The CDR3 DNA reads as TGTGCCAGCAGCTTATGGGCAAGCACCGGGGAGTTGCTTTTT.

Comments on this clonotype: Likely a read error: the CDR3 ends without its conserved phenylalanine or tryptophan. It is unclear where the CDR3 begins or ends on the DNA, so no DNA is shown, and the CDR3 is as TCRdb lists it. This chain connects TRBV10-2 to TRBJ2-1; no DNA check was done on the table's D call, TRBD2. The V gene's germline CDR1 is WSHSY and CDR2 SAAADI. The CDR3 sequence runs 13 residues, both termini included. CDR3 loop: CASIPGLAREQIV.

With regard to this clonotype: This likely comes from a read error, as the CDR3 has no conserved phenylalanine or tryptophan at its end. This CDR3 is CSVDRGYVDEQFY. Here the CDR3 DNA reads TGCAGCGTCGATAGAGGGTATGTCGACGAGCAGTTCTAC. The V call is TRBV29-1, the J call TRBJ2-7; perhaps TRBD2 as D (5 bases). The J call may be wrong; the DNA end is better matched by TRBJ2-1. The CDR3 is 13 residues long. Germline V lookup: CDR1 SQVTM, CDR2 ANQGSEA.

About this clonotype: This CDR3 is missing its conserved last phenylalanine or tryptophan, likely due to a read error. The V gene is TRBV4-2, the J gene TRBJ2-1, with D unresolved. This CDR3 has 13 amino acids. Germline values: CDR1 LGHNA, CDR2 YNFKEQ. V shed 0 bases and J shed 7 bases, with 7 bases lying between them. The CDR3 DNA follows: TGTGCCAGCAGCCAAGATACAAAAAATGAGCAGTTCGTC. It encodes CASSQDTKNEQFV.

A note on this clonotype: At one of its ends the junction is not consistent with the germline gene, which may arise from a read error. The CDR3 reads CTSGRGASVSYEHYF. CDR3 bases: TGTACCAGCGGACGAGGGGCTAGCGTATCCTACGAGCACTACTTC. The chain uses TRBV6-5 and TRBJ2-7; possible D gene TRBD2, 6 bases. The CDR3 is 15 amino acids. CDR1 is MNHEY, CDR2 SVGAGI, per germline.

This clonotype was recorded many times. V gene TRBV10-1 combines with J gene TRBJ1-1; D is perhaps TRBD1 (6 bases). Germline V gives CDR1 WNHNN, CDR2 SYGVQD (reference sequence). V was pared by 2 bases and J by 4 bases, with 8 bases between. This CDR3 is built from 13 residues. CDR3 region: CASSERGGTEAFF. The DNA of the CDR3 is TGCGCCAGCAGTGAGAGAGGGGGCACTGAAGCTTTCTTT.

With regard to this clonotype: At one of its ends the junction is not consistent with the germline gene, which may arise from a read error. The chain carries TRBV6-6 and TRBJ2-7; the D is unclear. The CDR3 contains 14 residues. The germline CDR1 and CDR2 sequences are MNHNY and SVGAGI (reference sequence). The CDR3 sequence: CGSSYSGGNYEQYF. The CDR3 DNA sequence: TGTGGCAGCAGTTACTCCGGCGGCAACTACGAGCAGTATTTC.

Remarks on this clonotype: Its ends do not fully match the called genes, so a read error is possible. The rearrangement joins TRBV4-1 to TRBJ2-5; 7 bases are a match to TRBD2. Germline V CDR1 and CDR2: MGHRA, YSYEKL. The CDR3 has 18 residues. The CDR3: CACSSSGGPASGQEAQYF. The CDR3, as DNA: TGCGCCTGCAGCTCTTCAGGAGGCCCCGCTAGCGGCCAAGAGGCCCAATACTTC.

Concerning this clonotype itself: Mismatch with germline at one junction end may stem from a read error. The J gene is TRBJ2-2, the V gene TRBV6-1, with 9 bases aligning to TRBD2. CDR1 MNHNS and CDR2 SASEGT come from the germline V gene. This CDR3 comprises 16 residues. CDR3 in amino acids: CASKYISGRRTGGLFF. The CDR3 coding sequence is TGTGCCAGCAAATATATTAGCGGGAGACGGACCGGGGGGCTGTTTTTT.

On this clonotype: Sequence at one end of the junction differs from germline and may be a read error. The rearrangement links TRBV10-3 to TRBJ1-4; tentatively, D is TRBD1 (5 bases). This CDR3 contains 18 residues. The germline V gene has CDR1 ENHRY and CDR2 SYGVKD. DNA for the CDR3: TGTGCCATTAGTGAGTCGAAAGTACATTGGGGCTTTAATGAAAAACTGTTTTTT. The encoded protein is CAISESKVHWGFNEKLFF.

A word on this clonotype: A much more abundant neighbour one base away suggests this may be a read error. This chain's CDR3 is CAWNVFGAGELFF. For the CDR3, the DNA is TGTGCCTGGAATGTATTCGGGGCCGGGGAGCTGTTTTTT. This chain links TRBV30 with TRBJ2-2; TRBD2 is a possible D gene (5 bases). The CDR3 length is 13 residues. V was clipped by 4 bases and J by 6 bases, with 12 bases between them. Germline lookup yields CDR1 GTSNPN and CDR2 SVGIG (reference sequence). Filled out from reference TRBV30 and TRBJ2-2, the complete variable domain reads SQTIHQWPATLVQPVGSPLSLECTVEGTSNPNLYWYRQAAGRGLQLLFYSVGIGQISSEVPQNLSASRPQDRQFILSSKKLLLSDSGFYLCAWNVFGAGELFFGEGSRLTVL.

V gene TRBV6-2 or TRBV6-3 combines with J gene TRBJ2-7; the D is unclear. This CDR3 comprises 17 residues. Germline CDR1 MNHEY, CDR2 SVGEGT. The ends were cut back, 7 bases at V and 2 bases at J, with 24 bases in the middle. The CDR3 sequence: CASTRNFCTQGAYEQYF. The CDR3 DNA follows: TGTGCCAGCACCCGCAATTTCTGCACACAAGGAGCCTACGAGCAGTACTTC.

The V and J genes are TRBV6-5 and TRBJ2-3, with 7 positions matching TRBD1. V was pared by 6 bases and J by 4 bases, with 10 bases of the junction left unmatched. This CDR3 is 15 amino acids long. Germline lookup yields CDR1 MNHEY and CDR2 SVGAGI. DNA for the CDR3: TGTGCCAGCAGGGGAACAGGGGTTCAAGCAGATACGCAGTATTTT. It translates to CASRGTGVQADTQYF.

This clonotype was found many times. This chain joins TRBV5-1 and TRBJ2-2; TRBD1 or TRBD2 may be the D gene (6 bases each). CDR1 is SGHRS, CDR2 YFSETQ, per germline. The CDR3 spans 17 residues. Trimming pared 0 bases from V and 5 bases from J, leaving 17 bases between. CDR3 sequence: CASSLAEGGRRTGELFF. The CDR3, as DNA: TGCGCCAGCAGCTTGGCCGAAGGGGGGCGCCGGACCGGGGAGCTGTTTTTT.